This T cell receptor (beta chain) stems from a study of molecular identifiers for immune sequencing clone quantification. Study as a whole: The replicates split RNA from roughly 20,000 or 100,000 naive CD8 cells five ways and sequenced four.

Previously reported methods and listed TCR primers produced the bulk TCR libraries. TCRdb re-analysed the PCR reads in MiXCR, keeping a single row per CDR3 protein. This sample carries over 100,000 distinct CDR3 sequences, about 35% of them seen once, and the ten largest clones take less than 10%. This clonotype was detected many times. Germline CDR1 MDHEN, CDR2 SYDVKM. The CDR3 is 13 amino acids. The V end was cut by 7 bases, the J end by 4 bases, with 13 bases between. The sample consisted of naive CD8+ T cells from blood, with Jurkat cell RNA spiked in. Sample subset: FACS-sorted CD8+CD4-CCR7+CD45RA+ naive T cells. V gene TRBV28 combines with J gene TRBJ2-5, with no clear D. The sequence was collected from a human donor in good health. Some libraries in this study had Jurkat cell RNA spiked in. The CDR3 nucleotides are TGTGCCAGCAAAAGGTCCGAGGCAGAGACCCAGTACTTC. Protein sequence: CASKRSEAETQYF.